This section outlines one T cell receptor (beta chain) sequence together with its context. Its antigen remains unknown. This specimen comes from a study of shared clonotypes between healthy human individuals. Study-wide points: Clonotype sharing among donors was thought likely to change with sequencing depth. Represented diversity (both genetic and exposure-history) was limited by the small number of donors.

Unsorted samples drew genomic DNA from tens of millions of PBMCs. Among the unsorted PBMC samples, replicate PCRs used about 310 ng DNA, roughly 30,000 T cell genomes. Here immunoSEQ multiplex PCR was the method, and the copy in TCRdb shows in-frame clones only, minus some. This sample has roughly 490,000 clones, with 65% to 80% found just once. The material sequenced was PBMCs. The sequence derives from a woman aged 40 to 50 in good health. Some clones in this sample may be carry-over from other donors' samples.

This chain's CDR3 is CAISELRPSNTEAFF. CDR3 in DNA: TGTGCCATCAGTGAACTGAGGCCGTCGAACACTGAAGCTTTCTTT. V is TRBV10-3 and J is TRBJ1-1; D unresolved. The germline gives CDR1 ENHRY, CDR2 SYGVKD. The CDR3 consists of 15 residues. V was cut by 3 bases and J by 1 base, with 12 bases left in between.